Below are 19 T cell receptor beta chains sequenced from a single sample in a study of CD8+CD57+ T cells in acquired aplastic anemia. The study profiled TCR beta VDJ and CDR3 using genomic DNA as template. MiXCR was run by TCRdb on the reads, yielding one entry per CDR3 protein. Altogether approximately 250,000 distinct CDR3 sequences are present, less than 85% being singletons, with the ten largest covering 35% to 50%. CD8+CD57+ cell expansion had been shown by flow cytometry in patients chosen for sequencing. Sequenced: sorted CD4+, CD8+, or CD8+CD57+ T cells (not recorded which) from PBMCs. These receptors were taken from a human donor with aplastic anemia.

The chain is built from TRBV7-9 and TRBJ1-1, with D possibly TRBD1 on 5 matching bases. Germline CDR1 reads SEHNR; CDR2 reads FQNEAQ (reference sequence). V was shortened by 5 bases and J by 8 bases, with 21 bases between the two germline ends. The CDR3 spans 15 residues. The CDR3 coding sequence is TGTGCCAGCAGCCATGCTCTGACTAGCGGGACGGAAGCTTTCTTT. The encoded protein is CASSHALTSGTEAFF.

The genes are TRBV9 and TRBJ2-1; D possibly corresponds to TRBD2 (5 bases). CDR3 size: 14 residues. V was cut by 1 base and J by 4 bases, with 9 bases left in between. Germline-derived CDR1 and CDR2 are SGDLS and YYNGEE. Written as DNA, the CDR3 is TGTGCCAGCAGCGTACGAGGGTCTTACAATGAGCAGTTCTTC. Translation: CASSVRGSYNEQFF.

As to this clonotype: One end of the junction fails to match germline, which may point to a read error. The chain combines TRBV5-5 with TRBJ2-1; 8 bases align to TRBD2. The CDR3 contains 17 residues. Germline V lookup: CDR1 SGHKS, CDR2 YYEKEE (reference sequence). CDR3 region: CASSLEGRQRERNEQFF. The CDR3 DNA sequence: TGCGCCAGCAGCCTGGAGGGGAGGCAGCGGGAGAGGAATGAGCAGTTCTTC.

Details on this clonotype: A junction boundary mismatches the germline segment, possibly from a read error. The CDR3, as DNA: TGTGCCAGCAGTGATGGTCGGAGCACTGAAGATTTCTTT. It codes for CASSDGRSTEDFF. This chain connects TRBV2 to TRBJ1-1; no clear D gene. The CDR3 is 13 amino acids. Germline lookup yields CDR1 SNHLY and CDR2 FYNNEI.

The chain has TRBV7-8 and TRBJ1-5; 10 nucleotides match TRBD1. CDR1 SGHVS and CDR2 FQNEAQ come from the germline V gene. The CDR3 consists of 15 residues. Losses at the gene ends were 6 bases for V and 4 bases for J; bases not matched to a gene: 6. CDR3 amino acids: CASSRDRGPNQPQHF. Written as DNA, the CDR3 is TGTGCCAGCAGTAGGGACAGGGGCCCAAATCAGCCCCAGCATTTT.

V is TRBV7-6 and J is TRBJ2-1; the D gene is possibly TRBD2 (6 bases). Trimming took 8 bases from V and 13 from J, leaving 30 bases between them. The CDR3 spans 16 residues. Germline assignment: CDR1 SGHVS and CDR2 FNYEAQ. Here the CDR3 DNA reads TGTGCCAGCGCCGTGGGACTCACCTACGAGCAGTACTACCAGTTCTTC. Translated: CASAVGLTYEQYYQFF.

This clonotype was observed a single time. The chain combines TRBV7-8 with TRBJ2-7, with D possibly matching TRBD1 (6 bases). In germline, CDR1 is SGHVS, CDR2 FQNEAQ. V lost 3 bases and J 2 bases, leaving 11 bases between the germline ends. The length of the CDR3 is 14 residues. Written as DNA, the CDR3 is TGTGCCAGCAGCTTTCAGACAGGAGCCTACGAGCAGTACTTC. It specifies CASSFQTGAYEQYF.

Comment on this clonotype: One end of the junction varies from germline; a read error may be responsible. The chain joins TRBV13 to TRBJ2-3; TRBD1 matches at 8 bases. The CDR3 covers 13 residues. The germline gives CDR1 PRHDT, CDR2 FYEKMQ (reference sequence). The DNA for the CDR3 is TGTGCCAGCAGGTCAGGGGGCACAGATATGCAGTATTTT. This gives the protein CASRSGGTDMQYF. Together with reference TRBV13 and TRBJ2-3, the CDR3 gives the full variable domain: AAGVIQSPRHLIKEKRETATLKCYPIPRHDTVYWYQQGPGQDPQFLISFYEKMQSDKGSIPDRFSAQQFSDYHSELNMSSLELGDSALYFCASRSGGTDMQYFGPGTRLTVL.

The rearrangement links TRBV15 to TRBJ1-2; a possible D gene is TRBD1 (6 bases). With 10 bases removed from V and 11 bases from J, the gap between germline ends came to 32 bases. Germline values: CDR1 LNHNV, CDR2 YYDKDF (reference sequence). The CDR3 is 16 amino acids. The CDR3 sequence is CASSEQGGVAYDEYTF. DNA for the CDR3: TGTGCCAGCAGTGAACAGGGCGGGGTTGCCTACGATGAGTACACCTTC.

In this sample, this clonotype turned up a few times. J is TRBJ2-3 and V is TRBV24-1; 7 bases map to TRBD2. Germline V CDR1 and CDR2: KGHDR, SFDVKD. The V and J ends lost 4 bases and 3 bases, in that order; junction bases with no gene match: 15. The CDR3 spans 18 residues. The CDR3 spells CATSELRAGVGATDTQYF. DNA for the CDR3: TGTGCCACCAGTGAGCTCCGCGCGGGAGTAGGGGCGACAGATACGCAGTATTTT.

This clonotype was recorded a few times. At one end the junction does not follow the germline gene, possibly because of a read error. The chain combines TRBV2 with TRBJ2-7, with 12 bases identical to TRBD1. In germline, CDR1 is SNHLY, CDR2 FYNNEI. The CDR3 is made up of 13 amino acids. The CDR3 nucleotides are TGTGCCAGCAGAGGGACAGGGGGCGACGAGCTGTACTTC. This sequence encodes CASRGTGGDELYF. Looking up the rest from reference TRBV2 and TRBJ2-7 gives the full variable domain: EPEVTQTPSHQVTQMGQEVILRCVPISNHLYFYWYRQILGQKVEFLVSFYNNEISEKSEIFDDQFSVERPDGSNFTLKIRSTKLEDSAMYFCASRGTGGDELYFGPGTRLTVT.

The chain joins TRBV4-2 to TRBJ1-2; D ambiguous. The CDR3 length is 16 residues. Trimming shortened V by 1 base and J by 3 bases, and 15 bases separated the two germline ends. CDR1 is LGHNA, CDR2 YNFKEQ, per germline. CDR3 region: CASSQGDRAAYYGYTF. The CDR3 nucleotides are TGTGCCAGCAGCCAAGGTGACCGGGCAGCCTACTATGGCTACACCTTC.

For this clonotype: A junction boundary mismatches the germline segment, possibly from a read error. The CDR3 sequence is CASSLASYNSPHHF. In DNA, the CDR3 is TGTGCCAGCAGCTTGGCGTCCTATAATTCACCCCACCACTTT. The chain combines TRBV7-6 with TRBJ2-3; D not certain. Germline V lookup: CDR1 SGHVS, CDR2 FNYEAQ. CDR3 length equals 14 residues.

The CDR3 protein is CASSFDPEGTADSFF. CDR3 nucleotides: TGTGCCAGCAGCTTTGATCCAGAAGGGACAGCTGATTCCTTCTTT. V and J are TRBV7-8 and TRBJ1-1; 7 bases agree with TRBD1. The CDR3 consists of 15 residues. V shed 3 bases and J 14 bases; nucleotides not matched to a gene: 18. Looked up from germline, CDR1 is SGHVS and CDR2 is FQNEAQ.

The chain uses TRBV10-3 and TRBJ2-1; possibly TRBD1 for D (6 bases). The DNA matches TRBJ1-1 better at its end, which makes the J call doubtful. The CDR3 contains 15 residues. Germline-derived CDR1 and CDR2 are ENHRY and SYGVKD. The CDR3 bases are TGTGCCATCAGTGAAAAAACAGGGACCTGGACTGAAGCTTTCTTT. Translating gives CAISEKTGTWTEAFF.

In the case of this clonotype: The conserved final phenylalanine or tryptophan is absent from the CDR3, which likely points to a read error. The limits of the CDR3 on the DNA are not certain, so only TCRdb's listed CDR3 is given. The chain has TRBV2 and TRBJ2-1; the table's TRBD2 call for D was not verified on the DNA. From its first to its last residue, the CDR3 has 15 amino acids. Per germline, CDR1 SNHLY and CDR2 FYNNEI. The CDR3: CASSSSGIREETWWS.

Concerning this clonotype: Lacking the conserved final phenylalanine or tryptophan, this CDR3 likely reflects a read error. The limits of the CDR3 on the DNA are not certain, so only TCRdb's listed CDR3 is given. The chain links TRBV2 to TRBJ2-6; TRBD2 is the table's D call, not checked against the DNA. Germline V lookup: CDR1 SNHLY, CDR2 FYNNEI. The CDR3 sequence runs 16 residues, both termini included. The CDR3 sequence: CASSFAGSYGANVVTG.

On this clonotype: The junction departs from germline at one end; a sequencing error may be responsible. V and J are TRBV15 and TRBJ2-5; D is tentatively TRBD1 or TRBD2 (5 bases each). The CDR3 covers 11 residues. Germline lookup yields CDR1 LNHNV and CDR2 YYDKDF (reference sequence). The DNA for the CDR3 is TGTGCCAGCAGCAGGGTGGGACCGCAGTACTTT. Its translation: CASSRVGPQYF. The whole variable domain, filled in from reference TRBV15 and TRBJ2-5, reads DAMVIQNPRYQVTQFGKPVTLSCSQTLNHNVMYWYQQKSSQAPKLLFHYYDKDFNNEADTPDNFQSRRPNTSFCFLDIRSPGLGDTAMYLCASSRVGPQYFGPGTRLLVL.

The rearrangement joins TRBV7-9 to TRBJ1-1; perhaps TRBD1 as D (5 bases). CDR1 SEHNR and CDR2 FQNEAQ come from the germline V gene (reference sequence). Trimming left V 6 bases short and J 6 bases short, with 11 bases between. CDR3 length: 12 amino acids. The CDR3 region is CASSHEGPEAFF. The DNA for the CDR3 is TGTGCCAGCAGTCACGAGGGGCCTGAAGCTTTCTTT. The full variable domain, rest sourced from reference TRBV7-9 and TRBJ1-1, is DTGVSQNPRHKITKRGQNVTFRCDPISEHNRLYWYRQTLGQGPEFLTYFQNEAQLEKSRLLSDRFSAERPKGSFSTLEIQRTEQGDSAMYLCASSHEGPEAFFGQGTRLTVV.